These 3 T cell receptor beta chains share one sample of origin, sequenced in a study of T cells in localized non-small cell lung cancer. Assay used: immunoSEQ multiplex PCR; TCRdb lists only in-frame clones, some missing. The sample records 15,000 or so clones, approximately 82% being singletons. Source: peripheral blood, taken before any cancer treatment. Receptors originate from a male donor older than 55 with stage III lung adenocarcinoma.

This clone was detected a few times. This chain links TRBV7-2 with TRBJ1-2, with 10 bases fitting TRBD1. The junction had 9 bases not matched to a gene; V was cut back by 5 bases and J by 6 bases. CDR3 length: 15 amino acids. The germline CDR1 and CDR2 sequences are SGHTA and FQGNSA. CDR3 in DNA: TGTGCCAGCAGCCTCGGACAGGGGGGTTCTGATGGCTACACCTTC. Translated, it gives CASSLGQGGSDGYTF.

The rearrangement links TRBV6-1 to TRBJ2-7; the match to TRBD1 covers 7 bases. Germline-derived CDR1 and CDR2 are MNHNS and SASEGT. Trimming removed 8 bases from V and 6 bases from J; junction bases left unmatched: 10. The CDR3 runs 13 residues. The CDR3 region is CASRQGLLSEQYF. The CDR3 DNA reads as TGTGCCAGCCGACAGGGATTGCTCTCCGAGCAGTACTTC.

CDR3 sequence reads: CASRTNGQMNTEAFF. In nucleotides, the CDR3 is TGTGCCAGCAGGACCAACGGGCAGATGAACACTGAAGCTTTCTTT. The V gene is TRBV27, the J gene TRBJ1-1; D uncertain. Germline V CDR1 and CDR2: MNHEY, SMNVEV (reference sequence). This CDR3 has 15 residues. Trimming shortened V by 6 bases and J by 0 bases, and 14 bases separated the two germline ends.